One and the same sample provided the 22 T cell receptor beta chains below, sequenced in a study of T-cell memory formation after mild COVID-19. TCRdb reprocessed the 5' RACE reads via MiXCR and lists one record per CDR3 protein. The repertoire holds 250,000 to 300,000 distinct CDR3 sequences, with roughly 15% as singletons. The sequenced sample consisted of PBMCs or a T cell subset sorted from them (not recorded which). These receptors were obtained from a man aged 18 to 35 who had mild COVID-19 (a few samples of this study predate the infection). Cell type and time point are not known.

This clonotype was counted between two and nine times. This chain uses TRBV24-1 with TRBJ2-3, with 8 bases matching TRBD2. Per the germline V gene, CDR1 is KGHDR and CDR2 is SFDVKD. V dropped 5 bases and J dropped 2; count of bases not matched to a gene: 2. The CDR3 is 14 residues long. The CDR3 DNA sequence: TGTGCCACCAGTGGCGGGGGGACCACAGATACGCAGTATTTT. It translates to CATSGGGTTDTQYF.

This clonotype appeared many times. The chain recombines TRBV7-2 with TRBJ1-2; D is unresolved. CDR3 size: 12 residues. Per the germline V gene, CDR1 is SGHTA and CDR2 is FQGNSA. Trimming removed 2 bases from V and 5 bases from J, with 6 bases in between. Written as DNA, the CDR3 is TGTGCCAGCAGCTTATCACCTTATGGCTACACCTTC. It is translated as CASSLSPYGYTF.

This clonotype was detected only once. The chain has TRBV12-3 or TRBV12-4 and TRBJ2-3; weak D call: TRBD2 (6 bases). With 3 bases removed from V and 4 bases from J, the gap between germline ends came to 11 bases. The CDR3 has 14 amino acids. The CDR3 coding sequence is TGTGCCAGCAGTTTTTCTAGCGTCCCAGATACGCAGTATTTT. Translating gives CASSFSSVPDTQYF.

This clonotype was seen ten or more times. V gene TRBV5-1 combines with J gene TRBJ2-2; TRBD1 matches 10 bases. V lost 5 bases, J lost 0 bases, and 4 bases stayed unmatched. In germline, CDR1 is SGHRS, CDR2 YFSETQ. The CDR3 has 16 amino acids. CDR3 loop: CASRRGTGANTGELFF. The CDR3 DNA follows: TGCGCCAGCAGACGCGGGACAGGGGCGAACACCGGGGAGCTGTTTTTT.

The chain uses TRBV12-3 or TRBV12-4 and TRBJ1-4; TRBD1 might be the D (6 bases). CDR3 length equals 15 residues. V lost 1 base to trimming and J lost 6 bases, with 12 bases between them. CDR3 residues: CASSLGRGSYEKLFF. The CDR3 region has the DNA TGTGCCAGCAGTTTAGGCAGGGGTTCCTATGAAAAACTGTTTTTT.

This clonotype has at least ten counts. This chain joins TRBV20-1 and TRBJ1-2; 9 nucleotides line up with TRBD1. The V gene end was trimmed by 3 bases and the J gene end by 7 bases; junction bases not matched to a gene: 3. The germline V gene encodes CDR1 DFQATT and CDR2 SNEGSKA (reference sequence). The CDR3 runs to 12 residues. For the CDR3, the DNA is TGCAGTGCTAGCCGACAGGGGGGTGGCTACACCTTC. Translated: CSASRQGGGYTF.

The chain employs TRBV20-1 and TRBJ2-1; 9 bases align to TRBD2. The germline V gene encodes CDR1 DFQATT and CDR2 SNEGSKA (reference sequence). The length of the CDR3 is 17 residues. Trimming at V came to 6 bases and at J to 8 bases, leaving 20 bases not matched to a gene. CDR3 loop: CSALWLAGDWGPHEQFF. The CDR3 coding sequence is TGCAGTGCCCTTTGGTTAGCGGGGGACTGGGGCCCTCATGAGCAGTTCTTC.

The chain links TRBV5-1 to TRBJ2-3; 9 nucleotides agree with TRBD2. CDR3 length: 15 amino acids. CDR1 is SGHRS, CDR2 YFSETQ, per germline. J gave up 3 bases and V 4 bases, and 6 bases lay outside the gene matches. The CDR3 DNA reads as TGCGCCAGCAGCGGGAGACTAGCGGAAACAGATACGCAGTATTTT. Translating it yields CASSGRLAETDTQYF.

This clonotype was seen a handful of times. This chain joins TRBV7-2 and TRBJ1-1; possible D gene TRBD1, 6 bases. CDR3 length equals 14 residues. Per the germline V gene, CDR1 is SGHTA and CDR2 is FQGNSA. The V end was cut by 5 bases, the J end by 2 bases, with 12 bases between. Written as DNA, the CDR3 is TGTGCCAGCAGCCCTCAGGGGTACAACACTGAAGCTTTCTTT. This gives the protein CASSPQGYNTEAFF.

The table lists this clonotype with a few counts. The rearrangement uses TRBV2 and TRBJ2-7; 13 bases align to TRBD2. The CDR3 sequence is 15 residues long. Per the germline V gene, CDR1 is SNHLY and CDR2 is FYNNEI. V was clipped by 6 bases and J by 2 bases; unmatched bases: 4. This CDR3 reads CASSPGLAGAYEQYF. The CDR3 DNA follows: TGTGCCAGCAGCCCAGGACTAGCGGGGGCCTACGAGCAGTACTTC.

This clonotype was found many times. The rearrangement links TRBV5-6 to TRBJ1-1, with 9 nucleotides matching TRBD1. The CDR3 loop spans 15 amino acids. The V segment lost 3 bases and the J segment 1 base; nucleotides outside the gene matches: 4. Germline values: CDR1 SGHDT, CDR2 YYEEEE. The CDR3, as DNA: TGTGCCAGCAGCTCCCCGGGACAGGGGAACACTGAAGCTTTCTTT. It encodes CASSSPGQGNTEAFF.

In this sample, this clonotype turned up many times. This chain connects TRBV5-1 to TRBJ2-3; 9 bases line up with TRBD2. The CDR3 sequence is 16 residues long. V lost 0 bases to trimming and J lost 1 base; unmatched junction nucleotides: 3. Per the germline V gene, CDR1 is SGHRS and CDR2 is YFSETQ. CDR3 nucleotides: TGCGCCAGCAGCTTGGCCCGGACTAGCGGCACAGATACGCAGTATTTT. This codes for CASSLARTSGTDTQYF.

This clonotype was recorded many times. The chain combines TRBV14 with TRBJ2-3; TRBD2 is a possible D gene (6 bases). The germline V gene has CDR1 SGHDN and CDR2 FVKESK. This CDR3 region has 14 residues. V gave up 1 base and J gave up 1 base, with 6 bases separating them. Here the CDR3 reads CASSQGGGTDTQYF. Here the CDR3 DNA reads TGTGCCAGCAGCCAAGGCGGGGGCACAGATACGCAGTATTTT.

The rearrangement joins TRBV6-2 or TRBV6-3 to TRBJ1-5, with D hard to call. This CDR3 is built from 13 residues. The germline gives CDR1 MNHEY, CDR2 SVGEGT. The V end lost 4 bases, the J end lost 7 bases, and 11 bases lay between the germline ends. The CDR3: CASSFWSSQPQHF. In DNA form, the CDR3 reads TGTGCCAGCAGTTTCTGGTCCAGCCAGCCCCAGCATTTT.

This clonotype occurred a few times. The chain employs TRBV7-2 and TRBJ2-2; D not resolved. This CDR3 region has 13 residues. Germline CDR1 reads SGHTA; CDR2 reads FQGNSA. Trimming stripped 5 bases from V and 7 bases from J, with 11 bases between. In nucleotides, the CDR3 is TGTGCCAGCAGCCCCCGGCGAGTCGGGGAGCTGTTTTTT. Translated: CASSPRRVGELFF. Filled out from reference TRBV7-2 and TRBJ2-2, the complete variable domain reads GAGVSQSPSNKVTEKGKDVELRCDPISGHTALYWYRQSLGQGLEFLIYFQGNSAPDKSGLPSDRFSAERTGGSVSTLTIQRTQQEDSAVYLCASSPRRVGELFFGEGSRLTVL.

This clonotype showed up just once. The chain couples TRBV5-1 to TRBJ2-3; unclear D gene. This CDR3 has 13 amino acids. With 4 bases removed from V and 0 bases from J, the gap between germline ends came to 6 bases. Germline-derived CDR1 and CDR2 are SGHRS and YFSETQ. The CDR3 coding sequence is TGCGCCAGCAGCGGTACTAGCACAGATACGCAGTATTTT. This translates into CASSGTSTDTQYF.

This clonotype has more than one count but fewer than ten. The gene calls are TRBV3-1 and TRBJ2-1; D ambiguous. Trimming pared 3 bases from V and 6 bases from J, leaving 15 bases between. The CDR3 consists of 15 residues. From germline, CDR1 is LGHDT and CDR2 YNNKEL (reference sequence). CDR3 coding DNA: TGTGCCAGCAGCCAGTCCTACCTAACATTCAATGAGCAGTTCTTC. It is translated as CASSQSYLTFNEQFF.

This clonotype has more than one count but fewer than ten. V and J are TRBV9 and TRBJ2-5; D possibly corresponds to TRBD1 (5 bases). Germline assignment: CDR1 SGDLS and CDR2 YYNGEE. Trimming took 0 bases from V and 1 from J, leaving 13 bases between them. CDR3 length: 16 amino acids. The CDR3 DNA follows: TGTGCCAGCAGCGTAGTTACAGGCTCACGCCAAGAGACCCAGTACTTC. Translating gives CASSVVTGSRQETQYF.

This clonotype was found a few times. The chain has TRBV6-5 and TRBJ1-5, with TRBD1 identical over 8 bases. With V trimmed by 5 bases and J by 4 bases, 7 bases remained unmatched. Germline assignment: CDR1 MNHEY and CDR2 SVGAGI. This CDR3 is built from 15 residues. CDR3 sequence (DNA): TGTGCCAGCAGTGGGGGGGACAGGTTTAATCAGCCCCAGCATTTT. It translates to CASSGGDRFNQPQHF.

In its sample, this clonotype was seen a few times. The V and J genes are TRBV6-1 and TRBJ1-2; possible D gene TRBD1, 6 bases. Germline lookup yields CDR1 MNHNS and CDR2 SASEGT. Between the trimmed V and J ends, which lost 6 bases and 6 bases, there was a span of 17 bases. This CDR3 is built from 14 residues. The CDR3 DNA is TGTGCCAGCAGAGAGCATCCGGACAGTAATGGCTACACCTTC. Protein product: CASREHPDSNGYTF.

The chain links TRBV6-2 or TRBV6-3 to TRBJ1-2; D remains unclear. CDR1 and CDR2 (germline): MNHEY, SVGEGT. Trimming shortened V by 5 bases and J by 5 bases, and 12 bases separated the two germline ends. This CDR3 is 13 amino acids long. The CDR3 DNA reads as TGTGCCAGCAGTCGTGACAAGGCTTATGGCTACACCTTC. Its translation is CASSRDKAYGYTF.

Written as DNA, the CDR3 is TGTGCCAGCAGTGAAGGGCAGGGAGGGAACAATGAGCAGTTCTTC. It is translated as CASSEGQGGNNEQFF. This sequence joins TRBV2 and TRBJ2-1; 7 bases are shared with TRBD2. Germline V gives CDR1 SNHLY, CDR2 FYNNEI. This CDR3 spans 15 amino acids. After removal of 1 base from V and 5 bases from J, the junction contained 5 bases not matched to a gene.